This note documents a single T cell receptor (beta chain) sequence. The antigen is unknown. This sample is part of a study of T-cell memory formation after mild COVID-19. Study-wide context: Largely donor-specific sequence clusters came from a couple of donors.

General study results and limits: The authors did not confirm SARS-CoV-2 specificity of second-wave clones peaking day 37. The study detected some responding clones in pre-infection memory, suggesting cross-reactive memory joined.

This CDR3 region has 16 residues. The ends were cut back, 2 bases at V and 1 base at J, with 15 bases in the middle. Germline-derived CDR1 and CDR2 are ENHRY and SYGVKD. Libraries for TCRalpha and TCRbeta carried sample barcodes and unique molecular identifiers via 5'RACE. TCRdb reanalysed the 5' RACE reads using MiXCR and keeps one entry per CDR3 protein. The sample records about 340,000 distinct CDR3 sequences, roughly 13% being singletons. V is TRBV10-3 and J is TRBJ2-7; D assignment may be TRBD1 or TRBD2 (5 bases each). The TCR was taken from a man younger than 30 who had mild COVID-19 (a few samples of this study predate the infection). Cell type and time point are not known. Material for sequencing was PBMCs or a T cell subset sorted from them (not recorded which). The CDR3, as DNA: TGTGCCATCAGTGAGACTTTGGGGGAATCGTCCTACGAGCAGTACTTC. Amino acid sequence: CAISETLGESSYEQYF.